What follows is one TCR beta chain and its context. Its cognate antigen is unknown. These data originate in a study of Ad26.COV2.S vaccination and SARS-CoV-2 variants. Study overall: Into the muscle, Ad26.COV2.S was dosed once or twice, 56 days apart. Study-wide points: In vaccinated individuals, spike-specific CD8+ and CD4+ T cell responses reportedly displayed substantial breadth.

Using immunoSEQ multiplex PCR, the repertoire was profiled, and TCRdb retains in-frame clones only, with some absent. The profile shows about 480,000 clones, around 88% of them singletons. The length of the CDR3 is 15 residues. V was trimmed by 6 bases and J by 0 bases, leaving 12 bases between them. Per the germline V gene, CDR1 is MDHEN and CDR2 is SYDVKM. Treatment indicated: some 20 received Ad26.COV2.S at low or high dose, single or two shots; 5 received placebo; per-sample allocation not given. All samples were drawn on day 63, counting from the first vaccine or placebo injection. The individual, an adult aged 18-55 years, was a donor in Boston.

Sequencing used peripheral blood, obtained in a trial of Ad26.COV2.S vaccine versus placebo. The receptor comes from a person between 18 and 65 years old who received the Ad26.COV2.S COVID-19 vaccine or a placebo. The V gene is TRBV28, the J gene TRBJ1-5; D is perhaps TRBD1 (6 bases). CDR3 sequence (DNA): TGTGCCAGCAGGTCTATGACAGGTAGCAATCAGCCCCAGCATTTT. Residues: CASRSMTGSNQPQHF.